This TCR beta chain was observed in a study of CD8 T cells in Susac syndrome. Overall study: When blood was drawn, patients with Susac syndrome were on intravenous immunoglobulin alone, on corticosteroids, or therapy-naive. Study-level findings and limits: As the study acknowledged, the number of individuals who were part of its TCR sequencing and HLA analysis was relatively small. Susac syndrome CD4+ T cell repertoires showed no clonal expansion.

A quantity of roughly 0.5 to 1 ug RNA underwent reverse transcription using random hexamers. Amplification of TCR beta CDR3 spanned 54 Vbeta and 13 Jbeta via immunoSEQ multiplex PCR. TCRdb processed the immunoSEQ multiplex PCR reads anew with MiXCR; each CDR3 protein has one entry. The data hold about 150,000 distinct CDR3 sequences, with 85% to 95% observed a single time. V gave up 0 bases and J gave up 7 bases; unmatched junction bases: 7. This CDR3 comprises 16 residues. The germline gives CDR1 SGHNT, CDR2 YYREEE (reference sequence). As concerns this clonotype: Its cognate antigen is unknown.

The sequencing input was CD4+ T cells from PBMCs. The sequence was collected from a human donor with Susac syndrome. The genes are TRBV5-4 and TRBJ2-5, with 12 bases matching TRBD2. This CDR3 reads CASSLERASGGGTQYF. The DNA of the CDR3 is TGTGCCAGCAGCTTGGAAAGGGCTAGCGGGGGGGGGACCCAGTACTTC.